This is a list of T cell receptor beta chains from one sample in a study of T cells after posttransplantation cyclophosphamide. Profiling relied on immunoSEQ multiplex PCR, and the TCRdb table lists in-frame clones only, not all of them. This sample comprises about 38,000 clones, none seen once only. Sample: PBMCs. These receptors all come from a man aged 45-60 years in good health, CMV-negative, and a related stem cell transplant donor. Each CDR3 is given with its conserved first and last residue. The D gene is left open where the match is weak. Size is omitted from some rows. Given values are once, few, many or a class for expanded clones.

CDR3,DNA,length,V,D,size,J
CASSYGGQGRETQYF,TGTGCCAGCAGTTACGGGGGACAGGGGCGGGAGACCCAGTACTTC,15,TRBV6-5,TRBD1,many,TRBJ2-5
CASSEAPRTIYF,TGTGCCAGCAGTGAAGCACCGCGCACCATATATTTT,12,TRBV6-1,NA,many,TRBJ1-3
CASSPGQTKSGNTIYF,TGTGCCAGCAGTCCCGGACAGACGAAGTCTGGAAACACCATATATTTT,16,TRBV6-7,NA,many,TRBJ1-3
CASSPQQGGNEKLFF,TGCGCCAGCAGCCCCCAACAGGGGGGTAATGAAAAACTGTTTTTT,15,TRBV5-1,TRBD1,many,TRBJ1-4
CATSRDGTASTDTQYF,TGTGCCACCAGCAGAGATGGGACTGCTAGCACAGATACGCAGTATTTT,16,TRBV15,NA,few,TRBJ2-3
CATSRSGLQETQYF,TGTGCCACCAGCAGATCGGGACTTCAAGAGACCCAGTACTTC,14,TRBV15,NA,few,TRBJ2-5
CAIGGQGYNEQFF,TGTGCCATCGGGGGACAGGGCTACAATGAGCAGTTCTTC,13,TRBV27,TRBD1,many,TRBJ2-1
CATEGGASGTGELFF,TGTGCCACCGAGGGGGGGGCCTCGGGCACCGGGGAGCTGTTTTTT,15,TRBV6-5,NA,many,TRBJ2-2
CASSSGQGGETQYF,TGTGCCAGCAGCTCGGGACAGGGGGGAGAGACCCAGTACTTC,14,TRBV7-9,TRBD1,NA,TRBJ2-5
CASSSGTAYEQYF,TGTGCCAGCAGCTCCGGGACAGCCTACGAGCAGTACTTC,13,TRBV5-4,TRBD1,many,TRBJ2-7
CASSLRGDGEQFF,TGTGCCAGCAGCCTCCGGGGGGACGGTGAGCAGTTCTTC,13,TRBV7-9,TRBD2,many,TRBJ2-1
CASSLASGGRNEQFF,TGTGCCAGCAGCTTAGCAAGCGGGGGGCGGAATGAGCAGTTCTTC,15,TRBV7-8,TRBD2,many,TRBJ2-1
CASSQDWAATNEKLFF,TGCGCCAGCAGCCAAGATTGGGCAGCCACTAATGAAAAACTGTTTTTT,16,TRBV4-1,NA,many,TRBJ1-4
CASSLGAAGLRETQYF,TGTGCCAGCAGCTTAGGGGCTGCGGGGCTACGAGAGACCCAGTACTTC,16,TRBV7-2,NA,NA,TRBJ2-5
CASSLTGPVGEKLFF,TGTGCCAGCAGCTTGACAGGCCCTGTGGGTGAAAAACTGTTTTTT,15,TRBV5-8,NA,many,TRBJ1-4
CASSATGGLPGNTIYF,TGTGCCAGCAGTGCAACAGGGGGTCTCCCTGGAAACACCATATATTTT,16,TRBV6-6,TRBD1,many,TRBJ1-3
CASTRVNSNGYTF,TGTGCCAGCACCAGGGTAAATTCTAATGGCTACACCTTC,13,TRBV6-1,NA,many,TRBJ1-2
CASSLRGPLAGELFF,TGTGCCAGCAGCCTACGAGGGCCTCTTGCCGGGGAGCTGTTTTTT,15,TRBV6-6,NA,many,TRBJ2-2
CASSWTGGRNYGYTF,TGCGCCAGCAGCTGGACAGGGGGCAGGAACTATGGCTACACCTTC,15,TRBV5-1,TRBD1,many,TRBJ1-2
CASSPGRTEEGEQFF,TGTGCCAGCAGCCCCGGTCGGACAGAAGAGGGTGAGCAGTTCTTC,15,TRBV7-8,NA,NA,TRBJ2-1
CASSLGLAGKNIRHEQYF,TGTGCCAGCAGCTTGGGACTAGCGGGCAAAAACATCCGACACGAGCAGTACTTC,18,TRBV5-5,TRBD2,many,TRBJ2-7
CASSQGHSGGQETQYF,TGCGCCAGCAGCCAAGGTCATAGCGGGGGACAAGAGACCCAGTACTTC,16,TRBV4-1,TRBD2,many,TRBJ2-5
CASSEPDRVGTEAFF,TGCGCCAGCAGTGAGCCAGACAGGGTGGGCACTGAAGCTTTCTTT,15,TRBV10-1,TRBD1,many,TRBJ1-1
CASSLVEGRVVAFF,TGTGCCAGCAGCTTAGTGGAGGGGCGGGTTGTGGCTTTCTTT,14,TRBV7-9,NA,many,TRBJ1-1
CASSWGLAGVPEQFF,TGTGCCAGCAGCTGGGGACTAGCGGGAGTTCCTGAGCAGTTCTTC,15,TRBV11-2,TRBD2,many,TRBJ2-1
CAWSGTSGQGKEADTQYF,TGTGCCTGGAGTGGAACGTCGGGGCAGGGGAAGGAAGCAGATACGCAGTATTTT,18,TRBV30,NA,many,TRBJ2-3
CASSPPGLAGGQEAYEQYF,TGCGCCAGCAGCCCCCCGGGACTAGCGGGGGGGCAGGAGGCCTACGAGCAGTACTTC,19,TRBV4-1,TRBD2,many,TRBJ2-7
CASSIQGISPEAFF,TGTGCCAGTAGTATTCAGGGAATTTCCCCTGAAGCTTTCTTT,14,TRBV19,NA,many,TRBJ1-1
CASSLGASGDNEQFF,TGTGCCAGCAGCTTAGGAGCGAGCGGGGACAATGAGCAGTTCTTC,15,TRBV7-2,TRBD2,many,TRBJ2-1
CASSSRQGAYEQYF,TGTGCCAGCAGCTCTAGACAGGGGGCCTACGAGCAGTACTTC,14,TRBV11-2,TRBD1,many,TRBJ2-7
CASSILDSNGYEQYF,TGTGCCAGTAGTATCCTGGACTCTAACGGGTATGAGCAGTACTTC,15,TRBV19,NA,NA,TRBJ2-7
CASTTPRESLRANYGYTF,TGTGCCAGCACCACCCCCCGGGAAAGTCTAAGGGCTAACTATGGCTACACCTTC,18,TRBV13,NA,many,TRBJ1-2
CASSLDGGQGVEAFF,TGTGCCAGCAGCTTAGACGGCGGACAGGGAGTTGAAGCTTTCTTT,15,TRBV11-1,TRBD1,many,TRBJ1-1
CASRRGLSYEQYF,TGTGCCAGTAGGCGGGGCCTCTCCTACGAGCAGTACTTC,13,TRBV19,NA,many,TRBJ2-7
CAISEQEGETQYF,TGTGCCATCAGCGAGCAGGAGGGGGAGACCCAGTACTTC,13,TRBV10-3,NA,NA,TRBJ2-5
CASSKTGTEQYF,TGTGCCAGCAGTAAAACGGGAACGGAGCAGTACTTC,12,TRBV2,NA,many,TRBJ2-7
CASSRGTGGGEQYF,TGTGCCAGCAGCCGAGGGACAGGGGGCGGCGAGCAGTACTTC,14,TRBV7-3,TRBD1,many,TRBJ2-7
CASSYPGLQSGPDTQYF,TGTGCCAGCAGTTATCCGGGACTCCAAAGCGGCCCAGATACGCAGTATTTT,17,TRBV5-6,NA,many,TRBJ2-3
CASSLGAGSNTGELFF,TGTGCCAGCAGCTTAGGTGCGGGGTCAAACACCGGGGAGCTGTTTTTT,16,TRBV7-9,NA,many,TRBJ2-2
CASTIVVSRVWYNEQFF,TGTGCCAGCACTATAGTGGTCTCCAGGGTCTGGTACAATGAGCAGTTCTTC,17,TRBV13,NA,many,TRBJ2-1
CASSLFQGRTEAFF,TGTGCCAGCAGTTTATTTCAGGGTCGCACTGAAGCTTTCTTT,14,TRBV27,NA,many,TRBJ1-1
CATWDRGVNTEAFF,TGTGCCACATGGGACAGGGGAGTCAACACTGAAGCTTTCTTT,14,TRBV10-3,TRBD1,few,TRBJ1-1
CASSGYSSTDTQYF,TGCGCCAGCAGTGGGTACAGTAGCACAGATACGCAGTATTTT,14,TRBV10-1,NA,few,TRBJ2-3
CASSSWQGDTQYF,TGTGCCAGCAGCTCCTGGCAGGGTGATACGCAGTATTTT,13,TRBV7-6,NA,many,TRBJ2-3
CASSYDQGGQPQHF,TGTGCCAGCAGTTACGATCAGGGGGGTCAGCCCCAGCATTTT,14,TRBV6-6,TRBD1,many,TRBJ1-5